This note documents a single T cell receptor (beta chain) sequence. Antigen specificity is unknown. CDR1 and CDR2 from the germline V gene are SEHNR and FQNEAQ (reference sequence). There are 12 residues in the CDR3. Trimming pared 5 bases from V and 4 bases from J, leaving 9 bases between. Assay version v3.0 of immunoSEQ was used, and it was run at survey level. Sequencing was performed with immunoSEQ multiplex PCR; in TCRdb, only in-frame clones are kept and a portion is missing. The repertoire consists of about 22,000 clones, with less than 85% occurring once and the leading ten covering over 7.5%. The sample comes from a study of long-term antiretroviral therapy in people with HIV. Broader study findings: HIV repertoires had narrower CDR3 length ranges than controls. Diversity remained lower than transplant donor controls, even though it increased after ART. Collection of the blood took place between the mid-2000s and the late 2010s. The ART regimens in use then may have been less effective than current ones.

This TCR derives from a man over 45 with HIV. The chain links TRBV7-9 to TRBJ2-7, with D possibly TRBD2 on 5 matching bases. The sequencing here drew on unsorted PBMCs, taken at the start of antiretroviral therapy. The CDR3 DNA reads TGTGCCAGCAGCCGTGGACTGTACGAGCAGTACTTC. As protein: CASSRGLYEQYF.